These T cell receptor beta chains were read from a single sample in a study of T-cell memory formation after mild COVID-19. TCRdb reprocessed the 5' RACE reads with MiXCR, giving one entry per CDR3 protein. The sample shows approximately 150,000 distinct CDR3 sequences, roughly 21% of them seen only once. Sequencing was carried out using PBMCs or a T cell subset sorted from them (not recorded which). The receptors were gathered from an adult woman who had mild COVID-19 (a few samples of this study predate the infection). Cell type and time point are not known. CDR3s include the opening cysteine and the closing phenylalanine or tryptophan. Fields, in order: J gene, clone size, V gene, CDR3 length, D gene, CDR3 protein, CDR3 DNA. D genes are given only for firm matches. Expanded clones get a size class; other rows say once, few or many, or leave the size out.

TRBJ2-6	few	TRBV6-5	14	-	CASSGTSGANVLTF	TGTGCCAGCAGTGGCACCTCTGGGGCCAACGTCCTGACTTTC
TRBJ1-1	few	TRBV6-5	16	-	CASSIDFRTVNTEAFF	TGTGCCAGCAGTATTGACTTTAGGACGGTGAACACTGAAGCTTTCTTT
TRBJ2-7	-	TRBV7-6	12	-	CASSSPTSEQYF	TGTGCCAGCAGCTCTCCGACGTCCGAGCAGTACTTC
TRBJ1-5	few	TRBV5-1	14	TRBD1	CASSPGTGRQPQHF	TGCGCCAGCAGTCCTGGGACAGGGAGGCAGCCCCAGCATTTT
TRBJ1-2	few	TRBV20-1	17	-	CSAHPGERVSSNYGYTF	TGCAGTGCCCATCCCGGGGAGAGGGTATCCTCTAACTATGGCTACACCTTC
TRBJ2-3	few	TRBV7-3	16	-	CASSLSPVADTDTQYF	TGTGCCAGCAGCTTGTCCCCGGTGGCCGACACAGATACGCAGTATTTT
TRBJ1-2	few	TRBV20-1	13	TRBD1	CSARVDRGSGYTF	TGCAGTGCTAGAGTCGACAGGGGGTCGGGCTACACCTTC
TRBJ1-1	-	TRBV5-1	15	TRBD1	CASSLPGTGSTEAFF	TGCGCCAGCAGCCTACCCGGGACAGGTTCCACTGAAGCTTTCTTT
TRBJ2-1	few	TRBV10-3	18	TRBD1	CAISRDRDFFLSYNEQFF	TGTGCCATCAGTCGGGACAGGGATTTTTTCCTTTCCTACAATGAGCAGTTCTTC
TRBJ1-2	few	TRBV4-1	15	TRBD1	CASSLRQGESYGYTF	TGCGCCAGCAGCCTAAGACAGGGGGAGAGCTATGGCTACACCTTC
TRBJ2-3	-	TRBV12-3/TRBV12-4	13	-	CATSETLANTQYF	TGTGCCACCAGCGAGACCCTGGCTAATACGCAGTATTTT
TRBJ1-1	-	TRBV12-3/TRBV12-4	13	-	CASSFGTPPEAFF	TGTGCCAGCAGTTTCGGGACGCCCCCTGAAGCTTTCTTT
TRBJ2-7	-	TRBV11-2	12	TRBD2	CASSARTAGVGF	TGTGCCAGCAGCGCACGGACAGCGGGAGTGGGGTTC
TRBJ1-2	-	TRBV7-8	14	-	CASSPRDPSRGYTF	TGTGCCAGCAGCCCCAGGGACCCCAGCAGGGGCTACACCTTC
TRBJ2-1	few	TRBV30	14	-	CAWAQAGFYNEQFF	TGTGCCTGGGCCCAAGCGGGCTTCTACAATGAGCAGTTCTTC
TRBJ2-1	few	TRBV5-5	17	TRBD2	CASRATGTSGAYNEQFF	TGTGCCAGCAGAGCGACCGGGACTAGCGGGGCCTACAATGAGCAGTTCTTC
TRBJ1-2	-	TRBV30	16	TRBD1	CAWSVQGSGQVYGYTF	TGTGCCTGGAGTGTACAGGGGTCGGGACAGGTATATGGCTACACCTTC
TRBJ2-1	few	TRBV19	15	TRBD2	CASSTGGLGFNEQFF	TGTGCCAGTAGTACGGGAGGTCTAGGGTTCAATGAGCAGTTCTTC
TRBJ2-5	-	TRBV4-1	18	TRBD1	CASSQDRFGQGTQETQYF	TGCGCCAGCAGCCAAGACCGTTTCGGACAGGGGACCCAAGAGACCCAGTACTTC
TRBJ1-6	-	TRBV6-5	13	-	CATRGGNNSPLHF	TGTGCCACAAGAGGGGGGAATAATTCACCCCTCCACTTT
TRBJ2-5	-	TRBV7-2	14	-	CASSFLGGKETQYF	TGTGCCAGCAGTTTCCTAGGGGGGAAAGAGACCCAGTACTTC
TRBJ2-3	many	TRBV7-2	15	-	CASSSLPGNLDTQYF	TGTGCCAGCAGCTCCCTACCGGGAAACCTAGATACGCAGTATTTT
TRBJ1-2	few	TRBV4-3	16	TRBD1	CASSQVTGDSDYGYTF	TGCGCCAGCAGCCAAGTTACAGGGGATAGCGACTATGGCTACACCTTC
TRBJ2-3	-	TRBV5-1	16	TRBD2	CASSLETSGRGSTQYF	TGCGCCAGCAGCTTGGAGACTAGCGGGAGGGGGTCCACGCAGTATTTT
TRBJ1-1	few	TRBV12-3/TRBV12-4	17	-	CASSLLGALGVNTEAFF	TGTGCCAGCAGTTTACTTGGTGCCCTGGGGGTGAACACTGAAGCTTTCTTT
TRBJ1-1	few	TRBV11-2	15	-	CASSLLWKGNTEAFF	TGTGCCAGCAGCTTATTGTGGAAAGGGAACACTGAAGCTTTCTTT
TRBJ2-3	few	TRBV6-2/TRBV6-3	15	TRBD2	CASSYWTSGSDTQYF	TGTGCCAGCAGCTACTGGACTAGCGGGAGTGATACGCAGTATTTT
TRBJ2-7	-	TRBV20-1	13	TRBD2	CSANGGRLYEQYF	TGCAGTGCTAATGGCGGGAGACTCTACGAGCAGTACTTC
TRBJ2-1	-	TRBV7-2	14	-	CASSLGGATNEQFF	TGTGCCAGCAGCTTAGGTGGGGCAACGAATGAGCAGTTCTTC
TRBJ2-7	few	TRBV18	15	-	CASPKMTAPLYEQYF	TGTGCCAGCCCAAAAATGACAGCCCCTCTCTACGAGCAGTACTTC
TRBJ2-3	-	TRBV7-9	18	-	CASSWGASGISSTDTQYF	TGTGCCAGCAGCTGGGGGGCTAGCGGTATTTCTAGCACAGATACGCAGTATTTT
TRBJ2-1	few	TRBV5-6	12	-	CASSLVRSEGFF	TGTGCCAGCAGCTTGGTGAGGTCGGAGGGGTTCTTC
TRBJ1-1	few	TRBV20-1	14	-	CSASSWTANTEAFF	TGCAGTGCTAGTAGTTGGACAGCAAACACTGAAGCTTTCTTT
TRBJ2-7	-	TRBV10-3	13	TRBD2	CAIRGTSANEQYF	TGTGCCATCAGGGGCACTAGCGCAAACGAGCAGTACTTC
TRBJ1-2	-	TRBV18	13	-	CASSPGKDYGYTF	TGTGCCAGCTCACCTGGGAAGGACTATGGCTACACCTTC
TRBJ1-1	-	TRBV7-9	12	-	CASSGQGDEAFF	TGTGCCAGCAGCGGTCAGGGAGATGAAGCTTTCTTT
TRBJ1-5	-	TRBV4-2	18	TRBD1	CASSQEPRTGDSFQPQHF	TGTGCCAGCAGCCAAGAACCCCGGACAGGGGATTCGTTTCAGCCCCAGCATTTT
TRBJ2-5	-	TRBV12-3/TRBV12-4	14	-	CASSLMGGKETQYF	TGTGCCAGCAGCCTGATGGGCGGGAAAGAGACCCAGTACTTC
TRBJ2-7	-	TRBV5-1	13	TRBD2	CASRTSGTYEQYF	TGCGCCAGCAGAACTAGCGGAACCTACGAGCAGTACTTC
TRBJ2-1	-	TRBV5-1	15	-	CASSLAPSGNNEQFF	TGCGCCAGCAGCTTGGCCCCGAGCGGAAACAATGAGCAGTTCTTC
TRBJ1-1	-	TRBV3-1	14	-	CASSQATLNTEAFF	TGTGCCAGCAGCCAAGCCACCTTAAACACTGAAGCTTTCTTT
TRBJ2-5	many	TRBV10-3	16	TRBD2	CAISSGLAGASETQYF	TGTGCCATCAGCTCGGGACTAGCGGGAGCCAGTGAGACCCAGTACTTC
TRBJ2-1	few	TRBV12-3/TRBV12-4	13	-	CASSFRRGNEQFF	TGTGCCAGCAGTTTCAGAAGGGGCAATGAGCAGTTCTTC
TRBJ1-5	few	TRBV5-1	13	-	CASSLEGQQPQHF	TGCGCCAGCAGCTTGGAAGGGCAACAGCCCCAGCATTTT
TRBJ2-2	-	TRBV7-2	17	-	CASIIDGARRNTGELFF	TGTGCCAGCATCATAGATGGGGCTAGAAGGAACACCGGGGAGCTGTTTTTT
TRBJ1-2	-	TRBV2	13	TRBD1	CASKGTVTGGYTF	TGTGCCAGCAAGGGTACGGTGACAGGGGGCTACACCTTC
TRBJ2-7	-	TRBV20-1	13	TRBD1	CSARGTGVHEQYF	TGCAGTGCTAGAGGGACAGGGGTGCACGAGCAGTACTTC
TRBJ1-4	-	TRBV7-9	16	-	CASSLPPRDPNEKLFF	TGTGCCAGCAGCTTACCCCCAAGGGACCCCAATGAAAAACTGTTTTTT
TRBJ1-4	-	TRBV5-1	17	-	CASSLGLGGSENEKLFF	TGCGCCAGCAGCTTGGGGCTGGGAGGGTCCGAGAATGAAAAACTGTTTTTT
TRBJ2-6	many	TRBV6-5	14	-	CASSSPSVVNVLTF	TGTGCCAGCAGCTCACCCAGTGTAGTCAACGTCCTGACTTTC
TRBJ2-6	once	TRBV6-2/TRBV6-3	16	-	CASTGVWGSGANVLTF	TGTGCCAGCACTGGTGTGTGGGGCTCTGGGGCCAACGTCCTGACTTTC